This paragraph reports one TCR beta chain. What it recognizes is unknown. Only in-frame clones appear in the TCRdb table, and some are missing; sequencing was by immunoSEQ multiplex PCR. This table has around 44,000 clones, around 87% appearing once. This entry is derived from a study of PD-1 blockade in classical Hodgkin lymphoma. The CDR3 loop spans 17 amino acids. Each patient's relapse followed autologous stem cell transplantation, and brentuximab vedotin exposure varied. General study results and limits: Causes of the repertoire differences remain undefined, possibly disease activity or prior therapy.

The source is a human donor with classical Hodgkin lymphoma. This chain links TRBV21-1 with TRBJ2-4; the D call of TRBD1 is as the table states it, not checked on the DNA. TRBV21-1 is reported as a pseudogene. The specimen comprised peripheral blood mononuclear cells (PBMCs), sampled before the second cycle of nivolumab. The CDR3 nucleotides read TGTGCCAGCAGCAACCGGGACAGGGGGACCAGTTGGCACATTCAGTACTTC. Protein sequence: CASSNRDRGTSWHIQYF.